One and the same sample provided the 25 T cell receptor beta chains below, sequenced in a study of OX40 agonist ivuxolimab in advanced cancers. Only in-frame clones appear in the TCRdb table, and some are missing; sequencing was by immunoSEQ multiplex PCR. The table records tens of thousands of clones, 80% to 85% of them present only once. The sequences come from CD4+ or CD8+ T cells sorted from blood, collected in a trial of the OX40 agonist ivuxolimab. These receptors were obtained from an adult with an advanced solid tumor such as melanoma, head and neck, liver or kidney cancer.

The V and J genes are TRBV5-1 and TRBJ2-3; D unclear. The V gene lost 0 bases and the J gene lost 2 bases, with 7 bases spanning the gap. The CDR3 spans 14 residues. Germline CDR1 reads SGHRS; CDR2 reads YFSETQ. CDR3 protein: CASSLGQPTDTQYF. The CDR3 coding sequence is TGCGCCAGCAGCTTGGGGCAGCCCACAGATACGCAGTATTTT.

J is TRBJ2-2 and V is TRBV6-1; 9 positions match TRBD1. Germline assignment: CDR1 MNHNS and CDR2 SASEGT. The CDR3 has 15 amino acids. Trimming at V came to 4 bases and at J to 3 bases, leaving 3 bases not matched to a gene. The CDR3 region is CASSGTGVYTGELFF. CDR3 DNA: TGTGCCAGCAGTGGGACAGGGGTGTACACCGGGGAGCTGTTTTTT.

The V and J genes are TRBV4-3 and TRBJ2-3, with TRBD2 identical over 10 bases. The CDR3 has 15 residues. V lost 4 bases and J lost 4; bases outside the gene matches: 5. Germline V CDR1 and CDR2: LGHNA, YSLEER. The DNA for the CDR3 is TGCGCCAGCAGCCGTGGAGCGGGAGGGCCAGATACGCAGTATTTT. Protein sequence: CASSRGAGGPDTQYF.

The V gene is TRBV7-9, the J gene TRBJ2-1; TRBD1 matches 9 bases. V shed 7 bases and J 5 bases; nucleotides not matched to a gene: 6. The CDR3 length is 14 residues. Germline V gene sequence: CDR1 SEHNR, CDR2 FQNEAQ (reference sequence). This chain's CDR3 is CASTVRTGDNEQFF. CDR3 sequence (DNA): TGTGCCAGCACCGTAAGGACAGGGGACAATGAGCAGTTCTTC.

The chain is built from TRBV19 and TRBJ1-4, with a tentative D call TRBD1 (6 bases). The V and J ends lost 7 bases and 3 bases respectively, with 15 bases between them. This CDR3 is built from 15 residues. Germline values: CDR1 LNHDA, CDR2 SQIVND (reference sequence). The CDR3 nucleotides are TGTGCCAGTACCCGGCGGGGGGCCTCTAATGAAAAACTGTTTTTT. Translation gives CASTRRGASNEKLFF.

The gene calls are TRBV5-4 and TRBJ2-1; no reliable D call. Per germline, CDR1 SGHNT and CDR2 YYREEE (reference sequence). The V gene lost 0 bases and the J gene lost 9 bases, with 7 bases spanning the gap. This CDR3 is 12 amino acids long. In DNA form, the CDR3 reads TGTGCCAGCAGCTTGGCGGAATCTGAGCAGTTCTTC. Residues: CASSLAESEQFF.

The V call is TRBV11-2, the J call TRBJ2-5; D gene unclear. Trimming removed 1 base at V and 5 bases at J, with 8 bases between. Germline lookup yields CDR1 SGHAT and CDR2 FQNNGV. The CDR3 consists of 13 residues. The CDR3 loop reads CASSLAAAETQYF. CDR3 bases: TGTGCCAGCAGCTTAGCGGCAGCCGAGACCCAGTACTTC.

CDR3 sequence reads: CASTRSSGNTIYF. The DNA for the CDR3 is TGTGCCAGTACCCGGAGCTCTGGAAACACCATATATTTT. The chain recombines TRBV19 with TRBJ1-3; D ambiguous. CDR3 length: 13 amino acids. Trimming removed 7 bases at V and 0 bases at J, with 7 bases between. Per germline, CDR1 LNHDA and CDR2 SQIVND (reference sequence).

The J gene is TRBJ2-2, the V gene TRBV5-1; D gene ambiguous. V shed 1 base and J shed 1 base, with 5 bases lying between them. The germline V gene has CDR1 SGHRS and CDR2 YFSETQ. The CDR3 covers 14 residues. The CDR3 bases are TGCGCCAGCAGCTTGCTCATGAACACCGGGGAGCTGTTTTTT. Translated: CASSLLMNTGELFF.

The chain carries TRBV7-9 and TRBJ2-1; 14 nucleotides match TRBD2. V was pared by 2 bases and J by 9 bases, with 6 bases of the junction left unmatched. The CDR3 runs to 16 residues. CDR1 is SEHNR, CDR2 FQNEAQ, per germline (reference sequence). The CDR3 protein is CASSLPGLAGVSEQFF. DNA of the CDR3: TGTGCCAGCAGCTTACCGGGACTAGCGGGAGTCAGTGAGCAGTTCTTC.

J is TRBJ1-5 and V is TRBV19; D not resolved. With 7 bases removed from V and 9 bases from J, the gap between germline ends came to 7 bases. Germline lookup yields CDR1 LNHDA and CDR2 SQIVND (reference sequence). The CDR3 is 10 amino acids. The CDR3 region is CASIGPPQHF. The CDR3 coding sequence is TGTGCCAGTATTGGGCCGCCCCAGCATTTT.

V usage is TRBV15 and J usage is TRBJ1-1, with a possible D match to TRBD1 (5 bases). The CDR3 totals 15 residues. CDR1 and CDR2 (germline): LNHNV, YYDKDF (reference sequence). V shed 0 bases and J shed 3 bases, with 11 bases lying between them. CDR3 sequence: CATSRDPGFDTEAFF. In nucleotides, the CDR3 is TGTGCCACCAGCAGAGATCCAGGGTTCGACACTGAAGCTTTCTTT.

The V gene is TRBV5-6, the J gene TRBJ1-2, with TRBD1 matching 7 bases. CDR3 length: 17 amino acids. The trim removed 4 bases at V and 4 bases at J, leaving 16 bases unmatched. In germline, CDR1 is SGHDT, CDR2 YYEEEE. CDR3 sequence (DNA): TGTGCCAGCAGCGTTACGACAGGGTATGGAGACCTCTATGGCTACACCTTC. It is translated as CASSVTTGYGDLYGYTF.

This clone occurred once. J is TRBJ1-1 and V is TRBV11-2, with 9 bases matching TRBD1. The CDR3 is 16 amino acids. Unmatched junction bases numbered 7, after V lost 5 bases and J lost 0 bases. CDR1 and CDR2 from the germline V gene are SGHAT and FQNNGV. Here the CDR3 reads CASSPGQGLMNTEAFF. The CDR3 coding sequence is TGTGCCAGCAGCCCAGGACAGGGGCTAATGAACACTGAAGCTTTCTTT.

The chain uses TRBV6-5 and TRBJ2-7; 11 positions match TRBD1. Per germline, CDR1 MNHEY and CDR2 SVGAGI. CDR3 length equals 14 residues. The junction had 7 bases not matched to a gene; V was cut back by 6 bases and J by 6 bases. The CDR3 loop is CASSQQGTGGEQYF. The CDR3 DNA follows: TGTGCCAGCAGCCAACAGGGGACAGGGGGCGAGCAGTACTTC.

The chain recombines TRBV5-1 with TRBJ2-7, with 9 bases matching TRBD1. Germline CDR1 SGHRS, CDR2 YFSETQ. This CDR3 has 16 residues. V lost 4 bases and J lost 7; bases outside the gene matches: 15. The CDR3 loop reads CASSLDSGTGPLEQYF. CDR3 sequence (DNA): TGCGCCAGCAGCCTGGATTCCGGGACAGGGCCACTTGAGCAGTACTTC.

The chain carries TRBV11-2 and TRBJ1-5, with 9 bases identical to TRBD1. CDR1 is SGHAT, CDR2 FQNNGV, per germline. This CDR3 is 15 amino acids long. Losses at the gene ends were 4 bases for V and 6 bases for J; bases not matched to a gene: 7. CDR3 residues: CASSWGTGGGQPQHF. The CDR3 region has the DNA TGTGCCAGCAGCTGGGGTACAGGGGGCGGTCAGCCCCAGCATTTT. The variable domain in full, completed from reference TRBV11-2 and TRBJ1-5, reads EAGVAQSPRYKIIEKRQSVAFWCNPISGHATLYWYQQILGQGPKLLIQFQNNGVVDDSQLPKDRFSAERLKGVDSTLKIQPAKLEDSAVYLCASSWGTGGGQPQHFGDGTRLSIL.

The rearrangement uses TRBV2 and TRBJ1-4; a weak D match, TRBD1 (6 bases). V lost 6 bases to trimming and J lost 4 bases, with 15 bases between them. CDR1 is SNHLY, CDR2 FYNNEI, per germline. The CDR3 contains 15 residues. The CDR3 DNA is TGTGCCAGCAGGGCCAGGGGATCTGGTAATGAAAAACTGTTTTTT. This translates into CASRARGSGNEKLFF. Together with reference TRBV2 and TRBJ1-4, the CDR3 gives the full variable domain: EPEVTQTPSHQVTQMGQEVILRCVPISNHLYFYWYRQILGQKVEFLVSFYNNEISEKSEIFDDQFSVERPDGSNFTLKIRSTKLEDSAMYFCASRARGSGNEKLFFGSGTQLSVL.

The chain links TRBV7-8 to TRBJ1-5; unclear D gene. Germline lookup yields CDR1 SGHVS and CDR2 FQNEAQ. CDR3 length: 14 residues. The ends were cut back, 2 bases at V and 3 bases at J, with 8 bases in the middle. The CDR3 DNA follows: TGTGCCAGCAGCTTAACGCGTTCCAATCAGCCCCAGCATTTT. It encodes CASSLTRSNQPQHF.

The chain links TRBV18 to TRBJ1-1; D is perhaps TRBD1 (5 bases). The CDR3 loop spans 14 amino acids. Germline V gives CDR1 KGHSH, CDR2 LQKENI. V lost 1 base and J 0 bases, leaving 6 bases between the germline ends. CDR3 residues: CASSPQGLNTEAFF. Here the CDR3 DNA reads TGTGCCAGCTCACCACAGGGACTGAACACTGAAGCTTTCTTT.

This chain joins TRBV7-8 and TRBJ1-1; D perhaps matches TRBD1 (6 bases). The CDR3 totals 14 residues. V lost 0 bases to trimming and J lost 4 bases, with 9 bases between them. Germline CDR1 reads SGHVS; CDR2 reads FQNEAQ. The CDR3 DNA follows: TGTGCCAGCAGCTTAGCAGGGGGTCCCACTGAAGCTTTCTTT. It is translated as CASSLAGGPTEAFF.

The CDR3 DNA follows: TGTGCCAGCAGTGTGCAGGGTAGCACAGATACGCAGTATTTT. Its translation: CASSVQGSTDTQYF. The chain recombines TRBV6-1 with TRBJ2-3, with a possible D match to TRBD1 (5 bases). V was shortened by 4 bases and J by 0 bases, with 8 bases between the two germline ends. The CDR3 spans 14 residues. Germline loops: CDR1 MNHNS, CDR2 SASEGT.

The genes are TRBV5-1 and TRBJ1-1; possible D gene TRBD1, 5 bases. The CDR3 contains 13 residues. V gave up 4 bases and J gave up 1 base, with 8 bases separating them. Germline CDR1 and CDR2: SGHRS and YFSETQ. CDR3 region: CASSEQANTEAFF. CDR3 nucleotide sequence: TGCGCCAGCAGCGAACAGGCGAACACTGAAGCTTTCTTT.

Concerning this clone: One junction end disagrees with the germline gene, perhaps due to a read error. V and J are TRBV6-5 and TRBJ1-2, with D perhaps TRBD1 (6 bases). This CDR3 has 12 amino acids. Germline V lookup: CDR1 MNHEY, CDR2 SVGAGI. The CDR3 loop reads CASTGTNYGYTF. The CDR3 DNA follows: TGTGCTAGCACAGGGACCAACTATGGCTACACCTTC.

J is TRBJ1-1 and V is TRBV27, with D perhaps matching TRBD1 (5 bases). Germline V lookup: CDR1 MNHEY, CDR2 SMNVEV (reference sequence). CDR3 length: 12 residues. V was pared by 7 bases and J by 8 bases, with 14 bases between. The DNA for the CDR3 is TGTGCCAGCACCGGGACTTACGGGGAAGCTTTCTTT. Its translation: CASTGTYGEAFF.